The rows below give T cell receptor beta chains drawn from one sample of a study of human T cells and chemical hapten exposure. TCRdb called the RACE reads again in MiXCR, with one record for every CDR3 protein. Of under 65,000 distinct CDR3 sequences in the sample, 8.5% to 10% were seen once. Sequencing used whole blood, obtained in connection with sensitization to the hapten diphenylcyclopropenone (DPC). The source is a woman aged 40 to 49 with alopecia areata. Some clones in this sample may be carry-over from other donors' samples. The CDR3 runs from the conserved cysteine through the conserved F or W. The D gene is left open where the match is weak. The size entry is marked missing in some rows and otherwise reads once, few, many or a size class.

cdr3_nt: TGTGCCAGCAGTAGACAGGGGGGTGGCACTGAAGCTTTCTTT; cdr3_aa: CASSRQGGGTEAFF; d_call: TRBD1; j_call: TRBJ1-1; clone_size: many; v_call: TRBV2
cdr3_nt: TGTGCCAGCAGCGTAGCCGGCTCTGGAAACACCATATATTTT; cdr3_aa: CASSVAGSGNTIYF; d_call: -; j_call: TRBJ1-3; clone_size: few; v_call: TRBV9
cdr3_nt: TGCGCCAGCAGCTTGCCGCCCGGAGGCTACACCTTC; cdr3_aa: CASSLPPGGYTF; d_call: -; j_call: TRBJ1-2; clone_size: many; v_call: TRBV5-1
cdr3_nt: TGTGCCAGCAGTTCCACGTCCTGGACAGGGGGCGATCAGCCCCAGCATTTT; cdr3_aa: CASSSTSWTGGDQPQHF; d_call: TRBD1; j_call: TRBJ1-5; clone_size: many; v_call: TRBV7-8
cdr3_nt: TGTGCCAGCAGCCATGTCGGGGATCTTCTATATGGCTACACCTTC; cdr3_aa: CASSHVGDLLYGYTF; d_call: -; j_call: TRBJ1-2; clone_size: -; v_call: TRBV3-1
cdr3_nt: TGCGCCAGCAGAGACAGTCTCAATGATGAAAAACTGTTTTTT; cdr3_aa: CASRDSLNDEKLFF; d_call: -; j_call: TRBJ1-4; clone_size: -; v_call: TRBV5-1
cdr3_nt: TGTGCCAGCAGACCGACTAGCGGGGTTGGTGAGCAGTACTTC; cdr3_aa: CASRPTSGVGEQYF; d_call: TRBD2; j_call: TRBJ2-7; clone_size: many; v_call: TRBV2
cdr3_nt: TGTGCCACCAGCAGAGATCAGCGGGGTGTAAGGGATACGCAGTATTTT; cdr3_aa: CATSRDQRGVRDTQYF; d_call: TRBD2; j_call: TRBJ2-3; clone_size: few; v_call: TRBV15
cdr3_nt: TGTGCCAGCAGCTTAAGTCTGGGGGCTCGAGATACGCAGTATTTT; cdr3_aa: CASSLSLGARDTQYF; d_call: -; j_call: TRBJ2-3; clone_size: many; v_call: TRBV7-9
cdr3_nt: TGCGCCAGCAGCCAAGGGACCACCCTGACCGGGGAGCTGTTTTTT; cdr3_aa: CASSQGTTLTGELFF; d_call: -; j_call: TRBJ2-2; clone_size: -; v_call: TRBV4-1
cdr3_nt: TGTGCCACCAGCAGAGATGACAGAGTGGAGACCCAGTACTTC; cdr3_aa: CATSRDDRVETQYF; d_call: -; j_call: TRBJ2-5; clone_size: many; v_call: TRBV15
cdr3_nt: TGTGCCACCAGTGGCCCAGGGAATGACGATGAGCAGTTCTTC; cdr3_aa: CATSGPGNDDEQFF; d_call: -; j_call: TRBJ2-1; clone_size: -; v_call: TRBV24-1
cdr3_nt: TGTGCCAGCAGCAGTACAGGGGAGCAAGAGACCCAGTACTTC; cdr3_aa: CASSSTGEQETQYF; d_call: TRBD1; j_call: TRBJ2-5; clone_size: many; v_call: TRBV5-5
cdr3_nt: TGTGCCAGCCGGGGGGCGTCGGGCACCGGGGAGCTGTTTTTT; cdr3_aa: CASRGASGTGELFF; d_call: -; j_call: TRBJ2-2; clone_size: many; v_call: TRBV11-1
cdr3_nt: TGCAGCCATGCGGGGGCAAGGGCCGGGGAGCTGTTTTTT; cdr3_aa: CSHAGARAGELFF; d_call: -; j_call: TRBJ2-2; clone_size: -; v_call: TRBV29-1
cdr3_nt: TGTGCCAGCAGTACGGGACTAGCGGCGCACACGGGGACGCAGTATTTT; cdr3_aa: CASSTGLAAHTGTQYF; d_call: TRBD2; j_call: TRBJ2-3; clone_size: many; v_call: TRBV2
cdr3_nt: TGTGCCAGCAGTTCGGTCCCCGCAGCACCCTATGGCTACACCTTC; cdr3_aa: CASSSVPAAPYGYTF; d_call: -; j_call: TRBJ1-2; clone_size: many; v_call: TRBV28
cdr3_nt: TGTGCCAGCAGACCTCTCAGTCGCGACGAGCAGTACTTC; cdr3_aa: CASRPLSRDEQYF; d_call: -; j_call: TRBJ2-7; clone_size: many; v_call: TRBV6-2/TRBV6-3
cdr3_nt: TGTGCCAGTAGATCGACAGGGGCCACCGGGGAGCTGTTTTTT; cdr3_aa: CASRSTGATGELFF; d_call: TRBD1; j_call: TRBJ2-2; clone_size: many; v_call: TRBV19
cdr3_nt: TGTGCCAGCTCAACAAGGGAGACCGGGACAGGGGGCGGCTTGGACTATGGCTACACCTTC; cdr3_aa: CASSTRETGTGGGLDYGYTF; d_call: TRBD1; j_call: TRBJ1-2; clone_size: many; v_call: TRBV18